Listed below are T cell receptor beta chains from one sample, sequenced in a study of patients and donors after allogeneic stem cell transplantation. TCRdb ran MiXCR on the RT-PCR reads and lists one entry per CDR3 protein. The sample records roughly 960,000 distinct CDR3 sequences, over 15% being singletons. Material: blood, either unsorted or a sorted T cell fraction (not recorded which). The receptors were sampled from a human donor who was either an allogeneic HSCT recipient or a stem cell or donor lymphocyte infusion donor (not recorded which). It is not recorded whose cells these are; they may come from a transplant donor. CDR3s include the opening cysteine and the closing phenylalanine or tryptophan. Each record gives: CDR3 protein, CDR3 DNA, clone size, CDR3 length, V gene, D gene, J gene. A D gene is named only where the DNA matches it firmly. Rows may omit the clone size; those that give it use once, few, many or a size class.

CDR3aa: CASSFSTLQETQYF
CDR3nt: TGTGCCAGCAGCTTTTCCACCCTCCAAGAGACCCAGTACTTC
abundance: NA
len: 14
v_gene: TRBV7-9
d_gene: NA
j_gene: TRBJ2-5

CDR3aa: CASSQDPRAGGLRDTQYF
CDR3nt: TGTGCCAGCAGCCAAGACCCCAGAGCGGGGGGGCTCAGAGATACGCAGTATTTT
abundance: NA
len: 18
v_gene: TRBV3-1
d_gene: TRBD2
j_gene: TRBJ2-3

CDR3aa: CASSYRTGRNTIYF
CDR3nt: TGTGCCAGCAGCTACCGGACAGGACGGAACACCATATATTTT
abundance: NA
len: 14
v_gene: TRBV5-6
d_gene: TRBD1
j_gene: TRBJ1-3

CDR3aa: CASSPRDRRNEQFF
CDR3nt: TGTGCCAGCAGTCCCAGGGACAGGCGGAATGAGCAGTTCTTC
abundance: few
len: 14
v_gene: TRBV12-3/TRBV12-4
d_gene: TRBD1
j_gene: TRBJ2-1

CDR3aa: CASSGGPGNEQFF
CDR3nt: TGTGCCAGCAGCGGGGGGCCCGGCAATGAGCAGTTCTTC
abundance: many
len: 13
v_gene: TRBV12-3/TRBV12-4
d_gene: NA
j_gene: TRBJ2-1

CDR3aa: CASSLDRDPNYGYTF
CDR3nt: TGTGCCAGCAGCTTAGATAGGGATCCTAACTATGGCTACACCTTC
abundance: NA
len: 15
v_gene: TRBV11-2
d_gene: NA
j_gene: TRBJ1-2

CDR3aa: CSVGTTGGEGYTF
CDR3nt: TGCAGCGTTGGGACGACAGGGGGCGAAGGCTACACCTTC
abundance: NA
len: 13
v_gene: TRBV29-1
d_gene: TRBD1
j_gene: TRBJ1-2

CDR3aa: CASSYQLAGRETQYF
CDR3nt: TGTGCCAGCAGTTACCAATTAGCGGGGAGGGAGACCCAGTACTTC
abundance: NA
len: 15
v_gene: TRBV6-5
d_gene: TRBD2
j_gene: TRBJ2-5

CDR3aa: CASSSARGTGELFF
CDR3nt: TGTGCCAGCAGTTCCGCCCGGGGGACCGGGGAGCTGTTTTTT
abundance: many
len: 14
v_gene: TRBV12-3/TRBV12-4
d_gene: NA
j_gene: TRBJ2-2

CDR3aa: CASSFRGVKNTEAFF
CDR3nt: TGTGCCAGCAGCTTCCGAGGGGTCAAGAACACTGAAGCTTTCTTT
abundance: NA
len: 15
v_gene: TRBV11-2
d_gene: NA
j_gene: TRBJ1-1

CDR3aa: CASSQKPGGVTDTQYF
CDR3nt: TGCGCCAGCAGCCAAAAACCGGGGGGCGTCACAGATACGCAGTATTTT
abundance: NA
len: 16
v_gene: TRBV4-1
d_gene: NA
j_gene: TRBJ2-3

CDR3aa: CASSLREPYNEQFF
CDR3nt: TGTGCCAGCAGCCTCCGGGAACCCTACAATGAGCAGTTCTTC
abundance: NA
len: 14
v_gene: TRBV7-9
d_gene: NA
j_gene: TRBJ2-1

CDR3aa: CASSQDLGQGYNYGYTF
CDR3nt: TGCGCCAGCAGCCAAGACTTGGGACAGGGTTATAACTATGGCTACACCTTC
abundance: few
len: 17
v_gene: TRBV4-3
d_gene: TRBD1
j_gene: TRBJ1-2

CDR3aa: CSVGGTSGIYEQYF
CDR3nt: TGCAGCGTGGGTGGGACTAGCGGGATCTACGAGCAGTACTTC
abundance: few
len: 14
v_gene: TRBV29-1
d_gene: TRBD2
j_gene: TRBJ2-7

CDR3aa: CAISDPHTSGFYNEQFF
CDR3nt: TGTGCCATCAGTGATCCCCACACTAGCGGCTTCTACAATGAGCAGTTCTTC
abundance: once
len: 17
v_gene: TRBV10-3
d_gene: TRBD2
j_gene: TRBJ2-1

CDR3aa: CASRLQGSGGNTIYF
CDR3nt: TGTGCCAGCAGATTACAGGGTTCAGGGGGAAACACCATATATTTT
abundance: NA
len: 15
v_gene: TRBV12-3/TRBV12-4
d_gene: NA
j_gene: TRBJ1-3

CDR3aa: CASSPWQFYEQYF
CDR3nt: TGCGCCAGCAGCCCATGGCAGTTCTACGAGCAGTACTTC
abundance: few
len: 13
v_gene: TRBV4-3
d_gene: NA
j_gene: TRBJ2-7

CDR3aa: CSAATSDYQILYSTDTQYF
CDR3nt: TGCAGTGCTGCTACCTCGGACTACCAAATACTCTATAGCACAGATACGCAGTATTTT
abundance: few
len: 19
v_gene: TRBV20-1
d_gene: NA
j_gene: TRBJ2-3

CDR3aa: CASSQEGPQHF
CDR3nt: TGTGCCAGCAGTCAAGAGGGTCCCCAGCATTTT
abundance: NA
len: 11
v_gene: TRBV7-3
d_gene: NA
j_gene: TRBJ1-5

CDR3aa: CASSLSSGRIYNEQFF
CDR3nt: TGTGCCAGCAGTTTATCTAGCGGGAGAATTTACAATGAGCAGTTCTTC
abundance: NA
len: 16
v_gene: TRBV12-3/TRBV12-4
d_gene: TRBD2
j_gene: TRBJ2-1

CDR3aa: CASRLSGDTGELFF
CDR3nt: TGTGCCAGCAGGTTATCCGGGGACACCGGGGAGCTGTTTTTT
abundance: few
len: 14
v_gene: TRBV2
d_gene: NA
j_gene: TRBJ2-2

CDR3aa: CASSLGTGATKNIQYF
CDR3nt: TGCGCCAGCAGCTTGGGGACTGGGGCTACCAAAAACATTCAGTACTTC
abundance: NA
len: 16
v_gene: TRBV5-1
d_gene: NA
j_gene: TRBJ2-4

CDR3aa: CSARDRLAQYTGELFF
CDR3nt: TGCAGTGCTAGAGATAGACTAGCGCAGTACACCGGGGAGCTGTTTTTT
abundance: few
len: 16
v_gene: TRBV20-1
d_gene: TRBD2
j_gene: TRBJ2-2

CDR3aa: CSARTSQFSYEQYF
CDR3nt: TGCAGTGCTAGGACTAGCCAATTTTCCTACGAGCAGTACTTC
abundance: NA
len: 14
v_gene: TRBV20-1
d_gene: TRBD2
j_gene: TRBJ2-7

CDR3aa: CAISADRISNYGYTF
CDR3nt: TGTGCCATCAGTGCCGACCGCATTTCTAACTATGGCTACACCTTC
abundance: few
len: 15
v_gene: TRBV10-3
d_gene: NA
j_gene: TRBJ1-2

CDR3aa: CASSVEGGFAYEQYF
CDR3nt: TGTGCCAGCAGCGTAGAAGGGGGTTTTGCCTACGAGCAGTACTTC
abundance: few
len: 15
v_gene: TRBV9
d_gene: NA
j_gene: TRBJ2-7

CDR3aa: CASSLGTSGAIYEQYF
CDR3nt: TGCGCCAGCAGCTTGGGTACTAGCGGGGCGATCTACGAGCAGTACTTC
abundance: few
len: 16
v_gene: TRBV5-1
d_gene: TRBD2
j_gene: TRBJ2-7

CDR3aa: CSAREYRESGEQYF
CDR3nt: TGCAGTGCTAGAGAGTACCGGGAGTCGGGCGAGCAGTACTTC
abundance: NA
len: 14
v_gene: TRBV20-1
d_gene: NA
j_gene: TRBJ2-7

CDR3aa: CASSPRRFAHEQFF
CDR3nt: TGTGCCAGCAGTCCCCGCAGGTTCGCGCATGAGCAGTTCTTC
abundance: many
len: 14
v_gene: TRBV12-3/TRBV12-4
d_gene: NA
j_gene: TRBJ2-1

CDR3aa: CASGLLGPFDEQFF
CDR3nt: TGTGCTAGTGGTTTGTTAGGACCATTTGATGAGCAGTTCTTC
abundance: many
len: 14
v_gene: TRBV12-5
d_gene: NA
j_gene: TRBJ2-1

CDR3aa: CSAAGALSTEAFF
CDR3nt: TGCAGCGCAGCAGGGGCCTTGAGCACTGAAGCTTTCTTT
abundance: NA
len: 13
v_gene: TRBV29-1
d_gene: NA
j_gene: TRBJ1-1

CDR3aa: CASSLPGREAETQYF
CDR3nt: TGTGCCAGCAGCTTACCAGGGCGGGAAGCAGAGACCCAGTACTTC
abundance: NA
len: 15
v_gene: TRBV11-1
d_gene: NA
j_gene: TRBJ2-5

CDR3aa: CASSLTPPDRGWDNTEAFF
CDR3nt: TGTGCCAGCAGTTTAACCCCACCTGACAGGGGTTGGGACAACACTGAAGCTTTCTTT
abundance: NA
len: 19
v_gene: TRBV27
d_gene: TRBD1
j_gene: TRBJ1-1

CDR3aa: CASSWGLADYTDTQYF
CDR3nt: TGCGCCAGCAGCTGGGGACTAGCGGACTACACAGATACGCAGTATTTT
abundance: NA
len: 16
v_gene: TRBV5-1
d_gene: TRBD2
j_gene: TRBJ2-3

CDR3aa: CASREGLAGETQYF
CDR3nt: TGTGCCAGCAGAGAGGGACTAGCCGGGGAGACCCAGTACTTC
abundance: NA
len: 14
v_gene: TRBV7-6
d_gene: TRBD2
j_gene: TRBJ2-5

CDR3aa: CASSMGRSTDTQYF
CDR3nt: TGTGCCAGCAGCATGGGACGGAGCACAGATACGCAGTATTTT
abundance: NA
len: 14
v_gene: TRBV12-3/TRBV12-4
d_gene: NA
j_gene: TRBJ2-3

CDR3aa: CASSLNAADAGYTF
CDR3nt: TGCGCCAGCAGCTTGAATGCGGCTGACGCTGGCTACACCTTC
abundance: few
len: 14
v_gene: TRBV5-1
d_gene: NA
j_gene: TRBJ1-2

CDR3aa: CASSLGTGYNNEQFF
CDR3nt: TGTGCCAGCAGCCTCGGGACAGGTTACAACAATGAGCAGTTCTTC
abundance: few
len: 15
v_gene: TRBV7-9
d_gene: TRBD1
j_gene: TRBJ2-1

CDR3aa: CASSLSRGGDGGGYTF
CDR3nt: TGTGCCAGCAGTTTATCTCGGGGTGGCGATGGAGGTGGCTACACCTTC
abundance: NA
len: 16
v_gene: TRBV27
d_gene: NA
j_gene: TRBJ1-2

CDR3aa: CATSRDRRQKNTEAFF
CDR3nt: TGTGCCACCAGCAGAGATCGTAGACAGAAGAACACTGAAGCTTTCTTT
abundance: NA
len: 16
v_gene: TRBV15
d_gene: NA
j_gene: TRBJ1-1

CDR3aa: CASSGETGGAYNEQFF
CDR3nt: TGTGCCAGCAGCGGGGAGACAGGGGGCGCTTACAATGAGCAGTTCTTC
abundance: NA
len: 16
v_gene: TRBV9
d_gene: TRBD1
j_gene: TRBJ2-1

CDR3aa: CASSQDSGNTGELFF
CDR3nt: TGTGCCAGCAGCCAAGATAGTGGGAACACCGGGGAGCTGTTTTTT
abundance: few
len: 15
v_gene: TRBV3-1
d_gene: NA
j_gene: TRBJ2-2

CDR3aa: CASSDSSSYEQYF
CDR3nt: TGTGCCAGCAGTGACAGCTCTTCCTACGAGCAGTACTTC
abundance: NA
len: 13
v_gene: TRBV12-3/TRBV12-4
d_gene: NA
j_gene: TRBJ2-7

CDR3aa: CASGASKETQYF
CDR3nt: TGTGCCAGTGGGGCCAGTAAAGAGACCCAGTACTTC
abundance: NA
len: 12
v_gene: TRBV2
d_gene: NA
j_gene: TRBJ2-5

CDR3aa: CASSLFPNHQDRSNF
CDR3nt: TGTGCCAGCAGTTTATTCCCTAACCACCAGGACAGGTCTAACTTT
abundance: NA
len: 15
v_gene: TRBV27
d_gene: TRBD1
j_gene: TRBJ1-6

CDR3aa: CASSWGGSSGSETQYF
CDR3nt: TGTGCCAGCAGTTGGGGGGGATCCAGCGGGAGTGAGACCCAGTACTTC
abundance: few
len: 16
v_gene: TRBV12-3/TRBV12-4
d_gene: TRBD2
j_gene: TRBJ2-5

CDR3aa: CSARQLAEGSYEQYF
CDR3nt: TGCAGTGCTAGACAACTAGCGGAAGGTTCCTACGAGCAGTACTTC
abundance: few
len: 15
v_gene: TRBV20-1
d_gene: TRBD2
j_gene: TRBJ2-7

CDR3aa: CASSPPVRSTKNIQYF
CDR3nt: TGTGCCAGCAGTCCCCCGGTCCGGAGTACCAAAAACATTCAGTACTTC
abundance: NA
len: 16
v_gene: TRBV12-3/TRBV12-4
d_gene: NA
j_gene: TRBJ2-4

CDR3aa: CASSLERGEAPTTTQYF
CDR3nt: TGCGCCAGCAGCTTGGAACGGGGGGAAGCGCCCACTACGACCCAGTACTTC
abundance: few
len: 17
v_gene: TRBV5-1
d_gene: TRBD2
j_gene: TRBJ2-5

CDR3aa: CASSSGLADYNEQFF
CDR3nt: TGCGCCAGCAGCTCGGGACTAGCGGACTACAATGAGCAGTTCTTC
abundance: many
len: 15
v_gene: TRBV5-1
d_gene: TRBD2
j_gene: TRBJ2-1

CDR3aa: CASSPTGQGVNGELFF
CDR3nt: TGTGCCAGCAGCCCGACAGGACAGGGAGTTAACGGGGAGCTGTTTTTT
abundance: many
len: 16
v_gene: TRBV12-3/TRBV12-4
d_gene: TRBD1
j_gene: TRBJ2-2

CDR3aa: CASSLLDSRSSYEQYF
CDR3nt: TGTGCCAGCAGCCTCCTGGATAGCAGGAGCTCCTACGAGCAGTACTTC
abundance: NA
len: 16
v_gene: TRBV5-6
d_gene: NA
j_gene: TRBJ2-7

CDR3aa: CASSVDRGSEQYF
CDR3nt: TGTGCCAGCAGCGTCGACAGGGGTTCCGAGCAGTACTTC
abundance: few
len: 13
v_gene: TRBV9
d_gene: TRBD1
j_gene: TRBJ2-7

CDR3aa: CASSFVGVAKNIQYF
CDR3nt: TGTGCCAGCAGTTTTGTCGGAGTAGCCAAAAACATTCAGTACTTC
abundance: few
len: 15
v_gene: TRBV27
d_gene: NA
j_gene: TRBJ2-4

CDR3aa: CASSPREANYGYTF
CDR3nt: TGTGCCAGCAGTCCCCGTGAAGCTAACTATGGCTACACCTTC
abundance: many
len: 14
v_gene: TRBV12-3/TRBV12-4
d_gene: NA
j_gene: TRBJ1-2

CDR3aa: CASSVGTGGNYGYTF
CDR3nt: TGTGCCAGCAGCGTCGGGACAGGGGGAAACTATGGCTACACCTTC
abundance: few
len: 15
v_gene: TRBV9
d_gene: TRBD1
j_gene: TRBJ1-2

CDR3aa: CASSMGLGFNTEAFF
CDR3nt: TGTGCCAGCAGTATGGGGCTGGGGTTTAACACTGAAGCTTTCTTT
abundance: NA
len: 15
v_gene: TRBV25-1
d_gene: NA
j_gene: TRBJ1-1

CDR3aa: CASSRTGTEDSPLHF
CDR3nt: TGTGCCAGCAGCCGCACCGGGACCGAGGATTCACCCCTCCACTTT
abundance: few
len: 15
v_gene: TRBV4-2
d_gene: NA
j_gene: TRBJ1-6

CDR3aa: CASSYLTSGSSDEQFF
CDR3nt: TGTGCCAGCAGTTACCTGACTAGCGGGAGCTCCGATGAGCAGTTCTTC
abundance: NA
len: 16
v_gene: TRBV6-5
d_gene: TRBD2
j_gene: TRBJ2-1